These 25 T cell receptor beta chains were all obtained from the same sample, sequenced in a study of blood T cells in healthy people across ages. Then a second PCR, running about 6 to 12 cycles, was carried out with a sample-barcoded 5' primer and a J-beta primer mix. TCRdb itself ran the 5' RACE reads through MiXCR, one entry per CDR3 protein. The data hold 1.5 million to 2 million distinct CDR3 sequences, with roughly two fifths observed a single time. Specimen: blood. The receptors here all came from a human donor in good health.

The table lists this clonotype with a few counts. This sequence joins TRBV7-9 and TRBJ1-2; D not resolved. V gave up 2 bases and J gave up 7 bases, with 11 bases separating them. CDR3 length: 13 residues. Germline V gene lookup returns CDR1 SEHNR and CDR2 FQNEAQ (reference sequence). CDR3 in DNA: TGTGCCAGCAGCTTACCGAGTCAGCGTGGCTACACCTTC. Its protein product is CASSLPSQRGYTF.

This clonotype was counted a few times. This chain uses TRBV11-2 with TRBJ2-1, with 11 nucleotides matching TRBD2. CDR3 size: 18 residues. The trim removed 1 base at V and 7 bases at J, leaving 12 bases unmatched. From germline, CDR1 is SGHAT and CDR2 FQNNGV. This CDR3 is CASSLVRLAGGHWNEQFF. The DNA of the CDR3 is TGTGCCAGCAGCTTAGTTCGGTTAGCGGGGGGGCATTGGAATGAGCAGTTCTTC. Complete variable domain (other parts from reference TRBV11-2 and TRBJ2-1): EAGVAQSPRYKIIEKRQSVAFWCNPISGHATLYWYQQILGQGPKLLIQFQNNGVVDDSQLPKDRFSAERLKGVDSTLKIQPAKLEDSAVYLCASSLVRLAGGHWNEQFFGPGTRLTVL.

The J gene is TRBJ2-5, the V gene TRBV20-1; 9 positions match TRBD2. V was pared by 1 base and J by 1 base, with 7 bases of the junction left unmatched. This CDR3 comprises 16 residues. Germline V gives CDR1 DFQATT, CDR2 SNEGSKA (reference sequence). The CDR3 sequence: CSARGLQTSGQETQYF. The CDR3 bases are TGCAGTGCTAGAGGCCTTCAGACTAGCGGCCAAGAGACCCAGTACTTC.

The V and J genes are TRBV7-9 and TRBJ2-5; D possibly corresponds to TRBD1 (6 bases). The germline V and J ends were trimmed by 5 bases and 2 bases, with 24 bases remaining between them. This CDR3 is 18 amino acids long. Germline CDR1 SEHNR, CDR2 FQNEAQ (reference sequence). In nucleotides, the CDR3 is TGTGCCAGCAGCCCTAATTTAGACAGGAGAACCCTACAAGAGACCCAGTACTTC. Amino acids: CASSPNLDRRTLQETQYF.

The chain couples TRBV20-1 to TRBJ2-3, with D tentatively TRBD1 (5 bases). Germline CDR1 DFQATT, CDR2 SNEGSKA (reference sequence). The germline V and J ends were trimmed by 3 bases and 6 bases, with 13 bases remaining between them. This CDR3 region has 13 residues. CDR3 sequence (DNA): TGCAGTGCTAGCCCAGGGAACCACGATACGCAGTATTTT. Protein: CSASPGNHDTQYF.

This clonotype was picked up a small number of times. This rearrangement joins TRBV6-5 to TRBJ2-6; no definite D call. Germline loops: CDR1 MNHEY, CDR2 SVGAGI. Trimming stripped 8 bases from V and 0 bases from J, with 5 bases between. The CDR3 spans 13 residues. CDR3 DNA sequence: TGTGCCAGCGACGTCTCTGGGGCCAACGTCCTGACTTTC. It is translated as CASDVSGANVLTF.

This clonotype was seen many times. J is TRBJ1-1 and V is TRBV4-3, with D uncertain. Germline V gene sequence: CDR1 LGHNA, CDR2 YSLEER. The CDR3 covers 15 residues. With 1 base removed from V and 0 bases from J, the gap between germline ends came to 9 bases. The CDR3 nucleotides read TGCGCCAGCAGCCAAGTTTGGGCAGTGAACACTGAAGCTTTCTTT. Residues: CASSQVWAVNTEAFF.

The V and J genes are TRBV5-6 and TRBJ1-2; a weak D match, TRBD1 (5 bases). Trimming removed 5 bases from V and 1 base from J, with 15 bases in between. Germline-derived CDR1 and CDR2 are SGHDT and YYEEEE. The CDR3 contains 15 residues. The CDR3 DNA is TGTGCCAGCAGGTGGGGGGACGGACGTAACTATGGCTACACCTTC. Its translation: CASRWGDGRNYGYTF.

This clonotype was observed a few times. The rearrangement joins TRBV4-3 to TRBJ2-4; 8 bases line up with TRBD1. The J segment lost 3 bases and the V segment lost 3 bases, leaving 10 bases of the junction unmatched. The CDR3 has 17 amino acids. Germline loops: CDR1 LGHNA, CDR2 YSLEER. The CDR3 here is CASSQDGQGKGKNIQYF. For the CDR3, the DNA is TGCGCCAGCAGCCAGGATGGACAGGGCAAGGGCAAAAACATTCAGTACTTC.

The rearrangement joins TRBV7-3 to TRBJ2-5, with 8 nucleotides matching TRBD2. V gave up 5 bases and J gave up 2 bases; unmatched junction bases: 4. The CDR3 is 14 amino acids. Germline CDR1 and CDR2: SGHTA and FQGTGA. CDR3: CASSRTSRQETQYF. The CDR3 nucleotides are TGTGCCAGCAGCCGGACTAGCCGACAAGAGACCCAGTACTTC.

This rearrangement joins TRBV5-1 to TRBJ2-5, with D possibly being TRBD2 (5 bases). TRBJ2-1 matches the DNA end more closely, so the J call is doubtful. The germline V gene has CDR1 SGHRS and CDR2 YFSETQ. The CDR3 sequence is 14 residues long. The CDR3 spells CASSITRNQETQFF. DNA of the CDR3: TGCGCCAGCAGCATCACTAGGAACCAAGAGACCCAGTTCTTC.

This CDR3 is CASRHGQGRGPNYGYTF. The CDR3 nucleotides read TGTGCCAGCAGACACGGACAGGGGCGAGGTCCTAACTATGGCTACACCTTC. The rearrangement joins TRBV12-3 or TRBV12-4 to TRBJ1-2; 9 bases fit TRBD1. The V and J ends lost 6 bases and 0 bases, in that order; junction bases with no gene match: 11. There are 17 residues in the CDR3.

This clonotype was counted a few times. The chain combines TRBV6-2 or TRBV6-3 with TRBJ2-1; 12 bases line up with TRBD2. Trimming at V came to 1 base and at J to 0 bases, leaving 7 bases not matched to a gene. The germline CDR1 and CDR2 sequences are MNHEY and SVGEGT. The CDR3 runs to 19 residues. The CDR3 spells CASSYLRLAGEISYNEQFF. The CDR3 nucleotides read TGTGCCAGCAGTTACTTAAGACTAGCGGGGGAAATCTCCTACAATGAGCAGTTCTTC.

The chain links TRBV4-3 to TRBJ2-5; weak D call: TRBD1 (5 bases). Germline-derived CDR1 and CDR2 are LGHNA and YSLEER. Trimming removed 2 bases from V and 1 base from J, with 14 bases in between. The CDR3 has 16 amino acids. The CDR3 bases are TGCGCCAGCAGCCAATCAGGCACAGGTCGCCAAGAGACCCAGTACTTC. This encodes CASSQSGTGRQETQYF.

The chain combines TRBV2 with TRBJ1-4; D remains ambiguous. There are 14 residues in the CDR3. V was cut by 6 bases and J by 7 bases, with 15 bases left in between. Germline CDR1 and CDR2: SNHLY and FYNNEI. In nucleotides, the CDR3 is TGTGCCAGCAGGCCGACTTATCTAATTGAAAAACTGTTTTTT. Protein: CASRPTYLIEKLFF.

This rearrangement joins TRBV5-1 to TRBJ2-1, with TRBD2 matching 9 bases. V lost 4 bases, J lost 5 bases, and 7 bases stayed unmatched. Germline V gene data show CDR1 as SGHRS and CDR2 as YFSETQ. The CDR3 contains 15 residues. CDR3 sequence: CASSTLAGQDNEQFF. The CDR3 region has the DNA TGCGCCAGCAGCACCCTAGCGGGGCAAGACAATGAGCAGTTCTTC.

The chain links TRBV7-3 to TRBJ2-7; TRBD1 matches at 8 bases. Germline trimming cut 1 base from V and 2 bases from J; bases unmatched to any gene: 4. Germline-derived CDR1 and CDR2 are SGHTA and FQGTGA. The CDR3 covers 15 residues. CDR3 in DNA: TGTGCCAGCAGCTTAAGTGGACAGGGTCCCTACGAGCAGTACTTC. It codes for CASSLSGQGPYEQYF.

This chain connects TRBV18 to TRBJ2-1, with D possibly TRBD2 on 6 matching bases. Germline CDR1 is KGHSH and CDR2 is LQKENI. The CDR3 extends over 15 amino acids. V gave up 3 bases and J gave up 1 base, with 10 bases separating them. The CDR3 DNA is TGTGCCAGCTCACCGGCAGGGAGGTCCTACAATGAGCAGTTCTTC. Translation: CASSPAGRSYNEQFF.

This clonotype was seen a handful of times. V gene TRBV9 combines with J gene TRBJ2-5; D remains unclear. V was trimmed by 0 bases and J by 2 bases, leaving 8 bases between them. This CDR3 has 14 residues. The germline V gene encodes CDR1 SGDLS and CDR2 YYNGEE. The CDR3 bases are TGTGCCAGCAGCGTAGAACCCAGTCAAGAGACCCAGTACTTC. It translates to CASSVEPSQETQYF.

This clonotype occurred many times. The chain recombines TRBV7-3 with TRBJ2-1, with a possible D match to TRBD1 (6 bases). From germline, CDR1 is SGHTA and CDR2 FQGTGA. This CDR3 is built from 15 residues. The ends were cut back, 1 base at V and 5 bases at J, with 12 bases in the middle. The CDR3 DNA follows: TGTGCCAGCAGCTTAATAGGGGGTTCCAACAATGAGCAGTTCTTC. Translated, it gives CASSLIGGSNNEQFF.

V gene TRBV2 combines with J gene TRBJ2-7, with 9 bases identical to TRBD1. The V gene's germline CDR1 is SNHLY and CDR2 FYNNEI. The CDR3 totals 16 residues. The ends lost 2 bases at V and 6 bases at J; junction bases unmatched: 11. The CDR3 spells CASSERVGQGKFEQYF. The CDR3 DNA reads as TGTGCCAGCAGTGAAAGGGTAGGACAGGGGAAATTCGAGCAGTACTTC.

This CDR3 reads CASSQDPDPTGGAKGNIQYF. The CDR3 DNA reads as TGTGCCAGCAGCCAAGACCCCGATCCAACCGGGGGGGCTAAAGGAAACATTCAGTACTTC. The chain has TRBV3-1 and TRBJ2-4, with 8 bases matching TRBD2. CDR1 and CDR2 from the germline V gene are LGHDT and YNNKEL (reference sequence). This CDR3 has 20 residues. Unmatched junction bases numbered 19, after V lost 0 bases and J lost 6 bases.

The chain uses TRBV2 and TRBJ2-3; TRBD2 aligns across 9 bases. Germline V gene lookup returns CDR1 SNHLY and CDR2 FYNNEI. Trimming cost V 5 bases and J 5 bases; bases outside gene matches: 8. This CDR3 has 15 amino acids. Written as DNA, the CDR3 is TGTGCCAGCAGTTCCGGGACTAGCAGAGGAGATACGCAGTATTTT. Encoded protein: CASSSGTSRGDTQYF.

This chain connects TRBV24-1 to TRBJ2-3; tentative D call: TRBD1 (5 bases). Germline V gene lookup returns CDR1 KGHDR and CDR2 SFDVKD. Trimming took 0 bases from V and 6 from J, leaving 18 bases between them. The CDR3 covers 17 residues. This CDR3 is CATSDLAPEAGMDTQYF. The CDR3 coding sequence is TGTGCCACCAGTGATTTGGCCCCCGAAGCAGGGATGGATACGCAGTATTTT.

On this clonotype: At one boundary the junction diverges from the germline segment, which might be a read error. This rearrangement joins TRBV12-3 or TRBV12-4 to TRBJ2-1; either TRBD1 or TRBD2 may fit D (5 bases each). CDR3 size: 14 residues. The CDR3 DNA is TGTGCCAACAGTTTAAGCTGGGGGTACAATGAGCAGTTCTTC. It is translated as CANSLSWGYNEQFF.